These 22 T cell receptor beta chains were all obtained from the same sample, sequenced in a study of blood T cell repertoires in COVID-19. Assay: immunoSEQ multiplex PCR; the TCRdb copy retains only in-frame clones and omits some. Of approximately 230,000 clones in the sample, about 91% were seen once. The source material was PBMCs or T cells enriched from blood (not recorded which). Every receptor here comes from a woman in her fifties or sixties with acute COVID-19.

This clone occurred once. As DNA, the CDR3 is TGTGCCAGCAGCTCGGACGCGGGGGAGACCCAGTACTTC. Translation: CASSSDAGETQYF. The chain has TRBV5-4 and TRBJ2-5; D is perhaps TRBD2 (6 bases). This CDR3 has 13 amino acids. V was shortened by 3 bases and J by 5 bases, with 11 bases between the two germline ends. CDR1 and CDR2 (germline): SGHNT, YYREEE (reference sequence).

This clone was seen a handful of times. The chain is built from TRBV28 and TRBJ1-5; TRBD1 agrees at 8 bases. The length of the CDR3 is 13 residues. CDR1 is MDHEN and CDR2 is SYDVKM in the germline V gene. V lost 7 bases, J lost 6 bases, and 5 bases stayed unmatched. The CDR3 protein is CASNRGISQPQHF. CDR3 sequence (DNA): TGTGCCAGCAACAGGGGGATTAGTCAGCCCCAGCATTTT. The whole variable domain, remainder taken from reference TRBV28 and TRBJ1-5, is DVKVTQSSRYLVKRTGEKVFLECVQDMDHENMFWYRQDPGLGLRLIYFSYDVKMKEKGDIPEGYSVSREKKERFSLILESASTNQTSMYLCASNRGISQPQHFGDGTRLSIL.

The chain couples TRBV7-3 to TRBJ1-1; maybe TRBD1 (6 bases). V was trimmed by 2 bases and J by 4 bases, leaving 8 bases between them. Germline-derived CDR1 and CDR2 are SGHTA and FQGTGA. This CDR3 has 13 residues. The CDR3 DNA follows: TGTGCCAGCAGCTTACGGGACATCACTGAAGCTTTCTTT. This codes for CASSLRDITEAFF. Full variable domain (outside the CDR3, taken from reference TRBV7-3 and TRBJ1-1): GAGVSQTPSNKVTEKGKYVELRCDPISGHTALYWYRQSLGQGPEFLIYFQGTGAADDSGLPNDRFFAVRPEGSVSTLKIQRTERGDSAVYLCASSLRDITEAFFGQGTRLTVV.

This clone was seen a single time. V is TRBV7-9 and J is TRBJ1-5, with D perhaps matching TRBD1 (5 bases). Germline V gene sequence: CDR1 SEHNR, CDR2 FQNEAQ (reference sequence). V dropped 5 bases and J dropped 6 bases, with 11 bases sitting between them. The CDR3 has 13 amino acids. The CDR3 loop reads CASSRPGGQPQHF. The CDR3 coding sequence is TGTGCCAGCAGCCGACCCGGGGGTCAGCCCCAGCATTTT.

This clone was counted a single time. V gene TRBV2 combines with J gene TRBJ1-5; 8 nucleotides line up with TRBD1. The CDR3 contains 12 residues. V lost 10 bases, J lost 5 bases, and 4 bases stayed unmatched. Germline CDR1 reads SNHLY; CDR2 reads FYNNEI. CDR3 sequence (DNA): TGTGCCACCCAGGGGGCGGATCAGCCCCAGCATTTT. This gives the protein CATQGADQPQHF.

This chain joins TRBV28 and TRBJ2-7; 8 nucleotides line up with TRBD1. Germline V CDR1 and CDR2: MDHEN, SYDVKM. This CDR3 spans 15 amino acids. Trimming took 3 bases from V and 1 from J; bases not matched to a gene: 5. CDR3 DNA sequence: TGTGCCAGCAGTTTTTCAGGGGGCGCGTCCTACGAGCAGTACTTC. Protein sequence: CASSFSGGASYEQYF.

This chain links TRBV5-1 with TRBJ1-5; unclear D gene. CDR3 length: 14 residues. The germline V gene encodes CDR1 SGHRS and CDR2 YFSETQ. Deletions cut 2 bases from V and 4 bases from J, with 10 bases between. In DNA, the CDR3 is TGCGCCAGCAGCTTCGGCGGGTTTAATCAGCCCCAGCATTTT. Protein sequence: CASSFGGFNQPQHF.

V gene TRBV18 combines with J gene TRBJ2-7; 10 bases match TRBD1. Germline values: CDR1 KGHSH, CDR2 LQKENI. The CDR3 totals 14 residues. V trimming: 6 bases; J trimming: 7 bases; junction bases outside the gene matches: 9. This CDR3 reads CASSLRQGAGEQYF. The CDR3, as DNA: TGTGCCAGCTCCCTCCGACAGGGGGCTGGAGAGCAGTACTTC.

This clone was seen once. The chain joins TRBV6-6 to TRBJ1-6; 12 bases are shared with TRBD1. Trimming at V came to 8 bases and at J to 15 bases, leaving 14 bases not matched to a gene. Germline V gene data show CDR1 as MNHNY and CDR2 as SVGAGI (reference sequence). The CDR3 contains 15 residues. CDR3: CASHDPGTGGRNLHF. CDR3 DNA: TGTGCCAGCCACGACCCCGGGACAGGGGGCAGAAACCTCCACTTT.

CDR3: CASSLDQYNEQFF. CDR3 in DNA: TGTGCCAGCAGCTTGGATCAGTACAATGAGCAGTTCTTC. The rearrangement uses TRBV5-4 and TRBJ2-1; D is unresolved. This CDR3 has 13 amino acids. Between the trimmed V and J ends, which lost 0 bases and 4 bases, there was a span of 5 bases. CDR1 is SGHNT, CDR2 YYREEE, per germline (reference sequence).

The J gene is TRBJ2-3, the V gene TRBV7-9; 9 bases match TRBD2. Trimming removed 7 bases from V and 4 bases from J; junction bases left unmatched: 15. The CDR3 runs 17 residues. Germline V lookup: CDR1 SEHNR, CDR2 FQNEAQ (reference sequence). CDR3 loop: CASKPVWGGRAPDTQYF. The CDR3 DNA follows: TGTGCCAGCAAGCCCGTGTGGGGCGGGAGGGCCCCAGATACGCAGTATTTT.

The chain uses TRBV19 and TRBJ2-5, with 7 bases that match TRBD2. Germline CDR1 LNHDA, CDR2 SQIVND (reference sequence). The CDR3 sequence is 16 residues long. Trimming at V came to 7 bases and at J to 2 bases, leaving 13 bases not matched to a gene. CDR3 DNA sequence: TGTGCCAGTATGGGGGGGGTTGCGTTGATGCAAGAGACCCAGTACTTC. Translation gives CASMGGVALMQETQYF.

The chain uses TRBV19 and TRBJ2-7; TRBD2 might be the D (5 bases). The CDR3 has 13 amino acids. The germline CDR1 and CDR2 sequences are LNHDA and SQIVND (reference sequence). V dropped 1 base and J dropped 7 bases, with 11 bases sitting between them. The CDR3 DNA is TGTGCCAGTAGTATAGGAGAGAGAGGGGAGCAGTACTTC. Translation: CASSIGERGEQYF. Variable domain in full (rest from reference TRBV19 and TRBJ2-7): DGGITQSPKYLFRKEGQNVTLSCEQNLNHDAMYWYRQDPGQGLRLIYYSQIVNDFQKGDIAEGYSVSREKKESFPLTVTSAQKNPTAFYLCASSIGERGEQYFGPGTRLTVT.

The chain joins TRBV18 to TRBJ1-2; 7 bases match TRBD1. Germline-derived CDR1 and CDR2 are KGHSH and LQKENI. V lost 3 bases and J lost 5; bases outside the gene matches: 12. The CDR3 length is 16 residues. DNA for the CDR3: TGTGCCAGCTCACCTACCCTAGGGGACAGCGAATATGGCTACACCTTC. Translated, it gives CASSPTLGDSEYGYTF.

V usage is TRBV5-4 and J usage is TRBJ2-1; TRBD2 matches 12 bases. Germline-derived CDR1 and CDR2 are SGHNT and YYREEE (reference sequence). The CDR3 has 19 residues. The junction had 14 bases not matched to a gene; V was cut back by 7 bases and J by 0 bases. In DNA, the CDR3 is TGTGCCAGCCGGGGTGAGGGACTAGCGGGTTCGAGCTCCTACAATGAGCAGTTCTTC. Protein sequence: CASRGEGLAGSSSYNEQFF.

The chain links TRBV5-4 to TRBJ1-2, with 7 bases lining up with TRBD1. Germline CDR1 is SGHNT and CDR2 is YYREEE (reference sequence). This CDR3 is 15 amino acids long. Losses at the gene ends were 2 bases for V and 6 bases for J; bases not matched to a gene: 10. CDR3 in DNA: TGTGCCAGCAGCTTCCCGGACAGGCTTATTAATGGCTACACCTTC. Its translation is CASSFPDRLINGYTF.

This clone was seen a few times. The chain joins TRBV27 to TRBJ2-1, with 12 bases lining up with TRBD1. Germline CDR1 and CDR2: MNHEY and SMNVEV (reference sequence). V shed 1 base and J 8 bases; nucleotides not matched to a gene: 6. The CDR3 has 16 residues. CDR3 DNA sequence: TGTGCCAGCAGTTTATTCCGGGACAGGGGGCTGTATGAGCAGTTCTTC. It encodes CASSLFRDRGLYEQFF.

The chain couples TRBV7-9 to TRBJ2-7; D ambiguous. The germline V and J ends were trimmed by 1 base and 2 bases, with 9 bases remaining between them. CDR1 SEHNR and CDR2 FQNEAQ come from the germline V gene (reference sequence). This CDR3 has 14 residues. CDR3 protein: CASSLGRSAYEQYF. The DNA of the CDR3 is TGTGCCAGCAGCTTAGGCAGGTCAGCCTACGAGCAGTACTTC.

CDR3 amino acids: CASSVFPGQGYNEQFF. The DNA for the CDR3 is TGTGCCAGCAGCGTATTTCCGGGACAGGGGTACAATGAGCAGTTCTTC. V usage is TRBV9 and J usage is TRBJ2-1; 10 bases are shared with TRBD1. The germline V gene has CDR1 SGDLS and CDR2 YYNGEE. V lost 1 base, J lost 4 bases, and 5 bases stayed unmatched. This CDR3 is built from 16 residues.

The chain joins TRBV19 to TRBJ1-1, with D perhaps TRBD1 (5 bases). Germline V gene sequence: CDR1 LNHDA, CDR2 SQIVND (reference sequence). The V and J ends lost 7 bases and 1 base respectively, with 10 bases between them. The CDR3 totals 13 residues. The CDR3 loop is CASTWGGNTEAFF. The CDR3 DNA follows: TGTGCCAGTACTTGGGGGGGGAACACTGAAGCTTTCTTT.

The chain is built from TRBV29-1 and TRBJ2-7, with TRBD1 matching 8 bases. CDR1 and CDR2 (germline): SQVTM, ANQGSEA. After removal of 6 bases from V and 4 bases from J, the junction contained 17 bases not matched to a gene. The CDR3 runs to 16 residues. The CDR3 bases are TGCAGCGTCCTACCTATAGGACAGGGTACCCCATACGAGCAGTACTTC. It is translated as CSVLPIGQGTPYEQYF.

The chain is built from TRBV28 and TRBJ1-2; tentative D call: TRBD1 (6 bases). Trimming pared 10 bases from V and 4 bases from J, leaving 13 bases between. The CDR3 loop spans 12 amino acids. Germline V gene lookup returns CDR1 MDHEN and CDR2 SYDVKM. The chain's CDR3 is CATGQFTYGYTF. In DNA, the CDR3 is TGTGCCACCGGACAGTTCACCTATGGCTACACCTTC.